Given below is one T cell receptor (beta chain) in context. The CDR3 has 16 amino acids. CDR1 LNHDA and CDR2 SQIVND come from the germline V gene (reference sequence). V lost 6 bases and J lost 2, with 20 bases in between. These data belong to a study of blood T cell repertoires in COVID-19. Clones were read by immunoSEQ multiplex PCR, and TCRdb kept only the in-frame ones, dropping some. The repertoire holds 100,000 to 150,000 clones, 70% to 75% seen once, with less than 6.5% in the top ten. The sample comprised peripheral blood. The source is a man aged 55 to 69 with acute or convalescent COVID-19. The rearrangement uses TRBV19 and TRBJ2-7; weak D call: TRBD1 (5 bases). The CDR3 nucleotides are TGTGCCAGTAGCACGACTCGGGCAGGGTCCCCCTACGAGCAGTACTTC. Its translation: CASSTTRAGSPYEQYF. Complete variable domain (other parts from reference TRBV19 and TRBJ2-7): DGGITQSPKYLFRKEGQNVTLSCEQNLNHDAMYWYRQDPGQGLRLIYYSQIVNDFQKGDIAEGYSVSREKKESFPLTVTSAQKNPTAFYLCASSTTRAGSPYEQYFGPGTRLTVT.